The rows below give T cell receptor beta chains drawn from one sample of a study of blood T cell repertoires in COVID-19. Clones were sequenced by immunoSEQ multiplex PCR, and TCRdb holds only the in-frame ones, with some missing. The data contain about 64,000 clones, approximately 80% of them singletons. Sequenced sample: peripheral blood. The source is a man in his 60s with COVID-19, enrolled during active disease. Each CDR3 is given without its conserved first and last residue. The order of the fields is CDR3 length, D gene, J gene, V gene, CDR3 protein. A D gene is named only where the DNA matches it firmly.

CDR3 length: 12; D gene: TRBD1; J gene: TRBJ2-1; V gene: TRBV2; CDR3 protein: ASSEQGQINEQF
CDR3 length: 14; D gene: NA; J gene: TRBJ2-7; V gene: TRBV12-1; CDR3 protein: ASSFTGLQDGYEQY
CDR3 length: 12; D gene: NA; J gene: TRBJ2-2; V gene: TRBV6-5; CDR3 protein: ASSYSLASGELF
CDR3 length: 10; D gene: TRBD1; J gene: TRBJ1-3; V gene: TRBV29-1; CDR3 protein: SGGTAGNTIY
CDR3 length: 10; D gene: NA; J gene: TRBJ2-5; V gene: TRBV21-1; CDR3 protein: ARGQEQETQY
CDR3 length: 13; D gene: TRBD2; J gene: TRBJ2-7; V gene: TRBV5-6; CDR3 protein: ASSLVRGAEVEQY
CDR3 length: 13; D gene: TRBD2; J gene: TRBJ2-7; V gene: TRBV7-9; CDR3 protein: ASSYLGAGVFEQY
CDR3 length: 13; D gene: NA; J gene: TRBJ2-3; V gene: TRBV4-2; CDR3 protein: ASSQVAVVGSTQY
CDR3 length: 11; D gene: TRBD2; J gene: TRBJ2-3; V gene: TRBV27; CDR3 protein: ASSRARTSSPF
CDR3 length: 14; D gene: TRBD2; J gene: TRBJ2-1; V gene: TRBV11-1; CDR3 protein: ASSLRLAGDFGEQF
CDR3 length: 11; D gene: NA; J gene: TRBJ1-1; V gene: TRBV5-1; CDR3 protein: ASSLQWNTEAF
CDR3 length: 11; D gene: NA; J gene: TRBJ2-2; V gene: TRBV6-6; CDR3 protein: ATRGPNTGELF
CDR3 length: 11; D gene: NA; J gene: TRBJ2-3; V gene: TRBV27; CDR3 protein: ASRLQGTDTQY
CDR3 length: 13; D gene: NA; J gene: TRBJ2-4; V gene: TRBV5-1; CDR3 protein: ASSLAGPAKNIQY
CDR3 length: 13; D gene: NA; J gene: TRBJ1-1; V gene: TRBV21-1; CDR3 protein: ASSKKGGRNTEAF
CDR3 length: 13; D gene: NA; J gene: TRBJ2-2; V gene: TRBV10-3; CDR3 protein: AISESSGNTGELF
CDR3 length: 10; D gene: NA; J gene: TRBJ1-1; V gene: TRBV10-3; CDR3 protein: AGRGTNTEAF
CDR3 length: 10; D gene: NA; J gene: TRBJ2-7; V gene: TRBV7-9; CDR3 protein: ASSFAGYEQY
CDR3 length: 11; D gene: NA; J gene: TRBJ2-5; V gene: TRBV21-1; CDR3 protein: ASTSGPRETQY
CDR3 length: 13; D gene: NA; J gene: TRBJ2-2; V gene: TRBV12-5; CDR3 protein: ASGPLDSGSGELF
CDR3 length: 13; D gene: NA; J gene: TRBJ2-5; V gene: TRBV9; CDR3 protein: ASSVGASPQETQY
CDR3 length: 14; D gene: TRBD1; J gene: TRBJ1-5; V gene: TRBV18; CDR3 protein: ASSPGADRVDQPQH
CDR3 length: 14; D gene: TRBD1; J gene: TRBJ2-1; V gene: TRBV7-9; CDR3 protein: ASSHKTGLPHNEQF
CDR3 length: 10; D gene: NA; J gene: TRBJ1-1; V gene: TRBV30; CDR3 protein: AWSRTNTEAF
CDR3 length: 11; D gene: TRBD2; J gene: TRBJ2-1; V gene: TRBV11-2; CDR3 protein: ASSSSTSGTQF
CDR3 length: 12; D gene: NA; J gene: TRBJ1-1; V gene: TRBV30; CDR3 protein: AWDSWGGDTEAF
CDR3 length: 11; D gene: NA; J gene: TRBJ2-2; V gene: TRBV12-3/TRBV12-4; CDR3 protein: ASSLRPNGELF
CDR3 length: 12; D gene: TRBD2; J gene: TRBJ2-7; V gene: TRBV28; CDR3 protein: ASSYPGGTYEQY
CDR3 length: 12; D gene: NA; J gene: TRBJ1-5; V gene: TRBV28; CDR3 protein: ATIYSSGNQPQH
CDR3 length: 11; D gene: NA; J gene: TRBJ2-2; V gene: TRBV5-1; CDR3 protein: ASRRDYTGELF
CDR3 length: 15; D gene: NA; J gene: TRBJ2-4; V gene: TRBV3-1/TRBV3-2; CDR3 protein: ASSRESVGLAKNIQY
CDR3 length: 14; D gene: NA; J gene: TRBJ2-2; V gene: TRBV30; CDR3 protein: AWRKWADSHTGELF
CDR3 length: 11; D gene: TRBD1; J gene: TRBJ2-5; V gene: TRBV10-2; CDR3 protein: ASRRGQQETQY